The T cell receptor (beta chain) under discussion was sequenced for a study of post-analysis software for immune sequencing data. Findings and limits, study-wide: There were five TRBV segments more frequent in patients than controls, and TRBV5-6, TRBV5-1 and TRBV20-1 were among them.

The germline gives CDR1 LGHNA, CDR2 YSLEER. CDR3 length: 14 residues. About this clonotype: Its antigen is currently unknown.

TCR beta cDNA libraries had unique molecular identifiers. In TCRdb, the PCR reads were re-called with MiXCR into one record per CDR3 protein. The sample has approximately 730,000 distinct CDR3 sequences, 46% seen once. V is TRBV4-3 and J is TRBJ2-7; 9 nucleotides align to TRBD2. The J call may be incorrect, as the DNA end agrees better with TRBJ2-5. The sequence was obtained from a girl between 5 and 17 years old with multiple sclerosis. Sequenced input: blood. CDR3 sequence reads: CASSHAGGPETQYF. The CDR3 DNA reads TGCGCCAGCAGCCATGCGGGAGGGCCAGAGACCCAGTACTTC.